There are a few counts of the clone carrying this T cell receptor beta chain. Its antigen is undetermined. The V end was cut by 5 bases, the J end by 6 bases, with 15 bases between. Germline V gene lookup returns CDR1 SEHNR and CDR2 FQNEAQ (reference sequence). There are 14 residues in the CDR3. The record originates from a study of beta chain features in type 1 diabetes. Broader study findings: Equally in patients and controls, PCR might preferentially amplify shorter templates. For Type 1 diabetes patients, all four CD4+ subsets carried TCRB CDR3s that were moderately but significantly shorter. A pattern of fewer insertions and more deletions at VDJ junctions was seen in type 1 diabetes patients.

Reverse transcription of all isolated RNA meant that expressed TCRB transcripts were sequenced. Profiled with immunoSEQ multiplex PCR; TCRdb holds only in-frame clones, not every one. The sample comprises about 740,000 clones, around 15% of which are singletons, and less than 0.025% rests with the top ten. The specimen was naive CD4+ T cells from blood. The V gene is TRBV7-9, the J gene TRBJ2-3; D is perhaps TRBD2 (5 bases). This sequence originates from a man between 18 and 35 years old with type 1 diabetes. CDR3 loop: CASSIDGGGDTQYF. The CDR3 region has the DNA TGTGCCAGCAGCATAGACGGAGGCGGGGATACGCAGTATTTT.